The clone carrying this T cell receptor (beta chain) has a single count. What it binds is not known. An amount of RNA that ranged from about 0.45 to 1 ug was reverse transcribed with random hexamers. TCRdb reprocessed the immunoSEQ multiplex PCR reads with MiXCR, giving one entry per CDR3 protein. The sample lists just under 150,000 distinct CDR3 sequences; approximately 94% were seen once. This sample was taken from a study of CD8 T cells in Susac syndrome. Whole-study findings and limits: The study recognized that its TCR sequencing and HLA analysis covered a relatively small number of individuals.

Germline CDR1 MGHRA, CDR2 YSYEKL. Germline trimming cut 2 bases from V and 7 bases from J; bases unmatched to any gene: 8. The CDR3 runs 15 residues. The rearrangement joins TRBV4-1 to TRBJ1-5; 7 nucleotides align to TRBD1. Sequenced: CD4+ T cells from PBMCs. The sequence came from a human donor in good health. CDR3 region: CASSQSYRGLQPQHF. CDR3 coding DNA: TGCGCCAGCAGCCAAAGTTACAGGGGATTGCAGCCCCAGCATTTT.